This is a list of T cell receptor beta chains from one sample in a study of blood T cell repertoires in COVID-19. TCRdb's copy holds only in-frame clones and misses some; the assay was immunoSEQ multiplex PCR. The sample consists of 190,000 or so clones, roughly 87% of them appearing once. Specimen: PBMCs or T cells enriched from blood (not recorded which). The receptors originated from a young man with acute COVID-19. Both conserved end residues are part of each CDR3. The order of the fields is D gene, V gene, J gene, clone size, CDR3 protein, CDR3 DNA. A D gene is named only where the DNA matches it firmly. Clone sizes are given selectively: once, few, many, or a class where the clone is expanded.

d_gene: TRBD2
v_gene: TRBV4-2
j_gene: TRBJ2-5
abundance: -
CDR3aa: CASSQGLAGAETQYF
CDR3nt: TGTGCCAGCAGCCAAGGACTAGCGGGCGCAGAGACCCAGTACTTC

d_gene: -
v_gene: TRBV21-1
j_gene: TRBJ2-7
abundance: -
CDR3aa: CASSQIWTSGRAREQYF
CDR3nt: TGTGCCAGCAGCCAGATCTGGACTAGCGGGAGGGCGCGCGAGCAGTACTTC

d_gene: TRBD1
v_gene: TRBV27
j_gene: TRBJ2-2
abundance: -
CDR3aa: CASSLPQGGTGELFF
CDR3nt: TGTGCCAGCAGTTTACCACAGGGGGGTACCGGGGAGCTGTTTTTT

d_gene: -
v_gene: TRBV27
j_gene: TRBJ2-7
abundance: -
CDR3aa: CASSLNLYEQYF
CDR3nt: TGTGCCAGCAGTTTAAACTTGTATGAGCAGTACTTC

d_gene: TRBD1
v_gene: TRBV5-6
j_gene: TRBJ1-1
abundance: -
CDR3aa: CASSSFRDREETEAFF
CDR3nt: TGTGCCAGCAGCTCGTTCCGGGACAGGGAGGAAACTGAAGCTTTCTTT

d_gene: -
v_gene: TRBV5-1
j_gene: TRBJ2-7
abundance: -
CDR3aa: CASSWPTPSSYEQYF
CDR3nt: TGCGCCAGCAGCTGGCCGACACCGAGCTCCTACGAGCAGTACTTC

d_gene: -
v_gene: TRBV3-1/TRBV3-2
j_gene: TRBJ2-7
abundance: -
CDR3aa: CASSQGSTPEREQYF
CDR3nt: TGTGCCAGCAGCCAAGGATCGACACCGGAACGCGAGCAGTACTTC

d_gene: -
v_gene: TRBV6-2/TRBV6-3
j_gene: TRBJ1-1
abundance: once
CDR3aa: CASSPLRVNTEAFF
CDR3nt: TGTGCCAGCAGTCCCCTCAGGGTCAACACTGAAGCTTTCTTT

d_gene: TRBD2
v_gene: TRBV10-3
j_gene: TRBJ2-2
abundance: once
CDR3aa: CAISEASGAGELFF
CDR3nt: TGTGCCATCAGTGAGGCTAGCGGGGCCGGGGAGCTGTTTTTT

d_gene: TRBD1
v_gene: TRBV6-2/TRBV6-3
j_gene: TRBJ2-7
abundance: -
CDR3aa: CASSYSNTRDRVFDEQYF
CDR3nt: TGTGCCAGCAGTTACTCGAATACCCGGGACAGGGTTTTCGACGAGCAGTACTTC

d_gene: TRBD2
v_gene: TRBV24-1
j_gene: TRBJ2-1
abundance: -
CDR3aa: CATSDWTSSYNEQFF
CDR3nt: TGTGCCACCAGTGATTGGACTAGCTCCTACAATGAGCAGTTCTTC

d_gene: -
v_gene: TRBV11-3
j_gene: TRBJ2-1
abundance: -
CDR3aa: CASSLDPKGYSEQFF
CDR3nt: TGTGCCAGCAGCTTAGATCCTAAGGGGTACAGTGAGCAGTTCTTC

d_gene: -
v_gene: TRBV18
j_gene: TRBJ1-2
abundance: -
CDR3aa: CASSPPTGEGTYGYTF
CDR3nt: TGTGCCAGCTCACCACCTACGGGAGAGGGGACCTATGGCTACACCTTC

d_gene: -
v_gene: TRBV9
j_gene: TRBJ1-5
abundance: -
CDR3aa: CASSGGEGEPQHF
CDR3nt: TGTGCCAGCAGCGGAGGGGAGGGGGAGCCCCAGCATTTT

d_gene: -
v_gene: TRBV28
j_gene: TRBJ1-1
abundance: -
CDR3aa: CASRIYRVGTEAFF
CDR3nt: TGTGCCAGCAGGATTTACAGGGTTGGCACTGAAGCTTTCTTT

d_gene: -
v_gene: TRBV6-5
j_gene: TRBJ2-7
abundance: -
CDR3aa: CASSSGYPLYEQYF
CDR3nt: TGTGCCAGCAGTTCAGGGTACCCTCTCTACGAGCAGTACTTC

d_gene: TRBD1
v_gene: TRBV27
j_gene: TRBJ1-5
abundance: -
CDR3aa: CASSLTGQGSASAQPQHF
CDR3nt: TGTGCCAGCAGTCTAACGGGACAGGGCTCGGCATCGGCTCAGCCCCAGCATTTT

d_gene: TRBD2
v_gene: TRBV19
j_gene: TRBJ2-1
abundance: -
CDR3aa: CASTPGLAGTRGNEQFF
CDR3nt: TGTGCCAGTACCCCGGGACTAGCGGGCACCCGGGGCAATGAGCAGTTCTTC

d_gene: TRBD2
v_gene: TRBV7-9
j_gene: TRBJ2-7
abundance: -
CDR3aa: CASSSLAGGGAYEQYF
CDR3nt: TGTGCCAGCAGCTCCTTAGCGGGAGGAGGGGCCTACGAGCAGTACTTC

d_gene: -
v_gene: TRBV21-1
j_gene: TRBJ2-2
abundance: -
CDR3aa: CASSDRDRGPTGELFF
CDR3nt: TGTGCCAGCAGCGACCGGGACAGGGGGCCCACCGGGGAGCTGTTTTTT

d_gene: -
v_gene: TRBV29-1
j_gene: TRBJ2-7
abundance: -
CDR3aa: CSVRQTAAYEQYF
CDR3nt: TGCAGCGTGAGGCAGACAGCAGCCTACGAGCAGTACTTC

d_gene: -
v_gene: TRBV14
j_gene: TRBJ2-3
abundance: -
CDR3aa: CASSRDLHSGTQYF
CDR3nt: TGTGCCAGCAGCCGCGACCTACATTCAGGCACGCAGTATTTT

d_gene: TRBD1
v_gene: TRBV28
j_gene: TRBJ1-6
abundance: -
CDR3aa: CASSGQGEAYNSPLHF
CDR3nt: TGTGCCAGCAGTGGACAGGGAGAGGCCTATAATTCACCCCTCCACTTT

d_gene: -
v_gene: TRBV5-1
j_gene: TRBJ1-1
abundance: -
CDR3aa: CASTELSWPGLDTEAFF
CDR3nt: TGCGCCAGCACTGAACTGTCATGGCCGGGACTAGACACTGAAGCTTTCTTT

d_gene: -
v_gene: TRBV27
j_gene: TRBJ1-3
abundance: -
CDR3aa: CASSLGTPSSGNTIYF
CDR3nt: TGTGCCAGCAGTTTGGGCACCCCGAGCTCTGGAAACACCATATATTTT

d_gene: TRBD1
v_gene: TRBV7-9
j_gene: TRBJ2-5
abundance: -
CDR3aa: CASSLKGQGQETQYF
CDR3nt: TGTGCCAGCAGCTTAAAGGGACAGGGCCAAGAGACCCAGTACTTC

d_gene: TRBD2
v_gene: TRBV30
j_gene: TRBJ2-1
abundance: -
CDR3aa: CAWSGGGLAGPHGNEQFF
CDR3nt: TGTGCCTGGAGTGGAGGGGGACTAGCGGGGCCTCATGGGAATGAGCAGTTCTTC

d_gene: TRBD1
v_gene: TRBV19
j_gene: TRBJ2-7
abundance: -
CDR3aa: CASSIPDRGGEQYF
CDR3nt: TGTGCCAGTAGTATTCCCGACAGGGGTGGCGAGCAGTACTTC

d_gene: -
v_gene: TRBV11-2
j_gene: TRBJ2-2
abundance: -
CDR3aa: CASSLSETPELFF
CDR3nt: TGTGCCAGCAGCTTATCCGAGACACCGGAGCTGTTTTTT

d_gene: TRBD1
v_gene: TRBV28
j_gene: TRBJ1-1
abundance: -
CDR3aa: CASSGQGALNTEAFF
CDR3nt: TGTGCCAGCAGTGGACAGGGGGCCTTGAACACTGAAGCTTTCTTT

d_gene: TRBD1
v_gene: TRBV3-1/TRBV3-2
j_gene: TRBJ2-1
abundance: -
CDR3aa: CASSANLGTGVINEQFF
CDR3nt: TGTGCCAGCAGCGCGAATCTAGGGACAGGGGTTATCAATGAGCAGTTCTTC

d_gene: -
v_gene: TRBV9
j_gene: TRBJ2-2
abundance: -
CDR3aa: CASSPGWVTGELFF
CDR3nt: TGTGCCAGCAGCCCGGGGTGGGTCACCGGGGAGCTGTTTTTT